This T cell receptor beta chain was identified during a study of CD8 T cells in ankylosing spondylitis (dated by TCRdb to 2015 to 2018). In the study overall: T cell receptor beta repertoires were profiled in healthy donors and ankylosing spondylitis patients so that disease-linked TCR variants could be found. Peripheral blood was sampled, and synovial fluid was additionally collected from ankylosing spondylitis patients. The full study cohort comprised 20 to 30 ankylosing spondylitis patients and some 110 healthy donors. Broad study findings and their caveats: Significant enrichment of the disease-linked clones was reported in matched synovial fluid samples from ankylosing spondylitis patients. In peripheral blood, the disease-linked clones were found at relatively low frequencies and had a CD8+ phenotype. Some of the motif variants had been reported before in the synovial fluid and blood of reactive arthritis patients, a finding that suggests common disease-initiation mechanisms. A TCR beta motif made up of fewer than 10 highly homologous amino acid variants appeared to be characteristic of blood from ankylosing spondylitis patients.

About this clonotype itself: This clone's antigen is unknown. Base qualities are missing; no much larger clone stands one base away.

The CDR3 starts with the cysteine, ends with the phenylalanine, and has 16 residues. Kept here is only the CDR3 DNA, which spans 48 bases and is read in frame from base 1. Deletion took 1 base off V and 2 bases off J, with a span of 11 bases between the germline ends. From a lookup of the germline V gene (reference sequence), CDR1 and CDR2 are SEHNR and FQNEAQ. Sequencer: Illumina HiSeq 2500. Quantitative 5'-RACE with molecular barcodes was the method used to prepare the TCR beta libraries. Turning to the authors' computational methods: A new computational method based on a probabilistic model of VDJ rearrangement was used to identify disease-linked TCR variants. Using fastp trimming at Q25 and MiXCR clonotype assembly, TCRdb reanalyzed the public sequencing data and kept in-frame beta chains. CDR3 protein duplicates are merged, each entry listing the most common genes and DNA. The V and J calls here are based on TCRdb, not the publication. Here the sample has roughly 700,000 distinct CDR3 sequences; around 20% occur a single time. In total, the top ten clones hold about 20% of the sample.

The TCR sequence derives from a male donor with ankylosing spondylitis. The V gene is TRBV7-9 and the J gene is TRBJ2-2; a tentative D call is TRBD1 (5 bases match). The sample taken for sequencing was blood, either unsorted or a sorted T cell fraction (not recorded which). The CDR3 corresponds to CASSLVRTRNTGELFF. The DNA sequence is TGTGCCAGCAGCTTAGTTAGGACAAGAAACACCGGGGAGCTGTTTTTT.